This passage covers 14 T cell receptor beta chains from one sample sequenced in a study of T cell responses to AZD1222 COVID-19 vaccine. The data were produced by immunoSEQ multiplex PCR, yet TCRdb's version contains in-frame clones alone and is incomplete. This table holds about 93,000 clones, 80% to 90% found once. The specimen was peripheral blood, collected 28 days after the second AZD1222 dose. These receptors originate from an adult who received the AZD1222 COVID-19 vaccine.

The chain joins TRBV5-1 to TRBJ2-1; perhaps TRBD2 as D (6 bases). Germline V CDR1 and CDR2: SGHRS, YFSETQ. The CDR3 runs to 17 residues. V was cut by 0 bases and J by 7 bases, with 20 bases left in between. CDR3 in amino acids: CASSLGVAGILTNEQFF. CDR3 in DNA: TGCGCCAGCAGCTTGGGGGTGGCGGGAATCCTAACAAATGAGCAGTTCTTC. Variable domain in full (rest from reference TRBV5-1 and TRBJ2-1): KAGVTQTPRYLIKTRGQQVTLSCSPISGHRSVSWYQQTPGQGLQFLFEYFSETQRNKGNFPGRFSGRQFSNSRSEMNVSTLELGDSALYLCASSLGVAGILTNEQFFGPGTRLTVL.

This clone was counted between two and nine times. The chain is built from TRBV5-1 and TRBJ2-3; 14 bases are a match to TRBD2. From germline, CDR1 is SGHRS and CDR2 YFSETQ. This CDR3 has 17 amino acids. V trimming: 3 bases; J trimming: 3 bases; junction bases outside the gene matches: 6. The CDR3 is CASSWGLAGARTDTQYF. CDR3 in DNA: TGCGCCAGCAGCTGGGGACTAGCGGGAGCTAGAACAGATACGCAGTATTTT. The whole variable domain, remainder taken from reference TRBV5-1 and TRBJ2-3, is KAGVTQTPRYLIKTRGQQVTLSCSPISGHRSVSWYQQTPGQGLQFLFEYFSETQRNKGNFPGRFSGRQFSNSRSEMNVSTLELGDSALYLCASSWGLAGARTDTQYFGPGTRLTVL.

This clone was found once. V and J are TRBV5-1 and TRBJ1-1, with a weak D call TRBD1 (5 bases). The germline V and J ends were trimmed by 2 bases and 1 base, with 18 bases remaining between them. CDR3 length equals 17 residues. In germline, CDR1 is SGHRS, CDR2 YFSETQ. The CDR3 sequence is CASSFQGTFSKNTEAFF. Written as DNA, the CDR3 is TGCGCCAGCAGCTTCCAGGGCACCTTCTCGAAGAACACTGAAGCTTTCTTT.

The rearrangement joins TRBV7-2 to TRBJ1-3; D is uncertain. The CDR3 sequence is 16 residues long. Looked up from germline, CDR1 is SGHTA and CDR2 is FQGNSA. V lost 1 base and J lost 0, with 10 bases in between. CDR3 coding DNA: TGTGCCAGCAGCTTAGATCACAAATTCTCTGGAAACACCATATATTTT. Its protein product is CASSLDHKFSGNTIYF.

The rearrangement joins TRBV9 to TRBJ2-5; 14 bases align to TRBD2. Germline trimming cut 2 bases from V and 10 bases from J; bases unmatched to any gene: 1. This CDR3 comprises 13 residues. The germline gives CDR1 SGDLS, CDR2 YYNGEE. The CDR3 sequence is CASSVGLAGGQYF. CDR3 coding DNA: TGTGCCAGCAGCGTCGGACTAGCGGGGGGCCAGTACTTC. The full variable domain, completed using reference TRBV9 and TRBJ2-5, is DSGVTQTPKHLITATGQRVTLRCSPRSGDLSVYWYQQSLDQGLQFLIQYYNGEERAKGNILERFSAQQFPDLHSELNLSSLELGDSALYFCASSVGLAGGQYFGPGTRLLVL.

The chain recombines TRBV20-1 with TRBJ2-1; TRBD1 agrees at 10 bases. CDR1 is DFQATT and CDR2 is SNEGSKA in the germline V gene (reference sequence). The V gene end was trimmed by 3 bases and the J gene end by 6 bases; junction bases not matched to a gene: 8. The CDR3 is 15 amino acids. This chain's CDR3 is CSASGGQGLINEQFF. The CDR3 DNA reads TGCAGTGCTAGTGGGGGACAGGGGTTAATCAATGAGCAGTTCTTC.

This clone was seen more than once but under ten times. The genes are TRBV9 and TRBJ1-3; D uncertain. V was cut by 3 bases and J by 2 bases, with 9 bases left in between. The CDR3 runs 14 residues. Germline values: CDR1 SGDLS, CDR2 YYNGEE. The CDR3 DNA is TGTGCCAGCAGCGAGTATGGCACTGGAAACACCATATATTTT. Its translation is CASSEYGTGNTIYF.

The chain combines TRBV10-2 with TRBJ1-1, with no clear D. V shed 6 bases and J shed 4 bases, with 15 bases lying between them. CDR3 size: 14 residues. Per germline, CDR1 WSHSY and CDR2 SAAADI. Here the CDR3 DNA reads TGCGCCAGCAGCCTACTGGGTTCGGTCACTGAAGCTTTCTTT. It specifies CASSLLGSVTEAFF.

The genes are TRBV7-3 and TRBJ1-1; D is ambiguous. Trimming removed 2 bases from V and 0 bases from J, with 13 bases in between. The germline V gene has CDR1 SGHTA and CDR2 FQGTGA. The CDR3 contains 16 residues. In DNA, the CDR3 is TGTGCCAGCAGCTTAGCCCCTGGACGCCTGAACACTGAAGCTTTCTTT. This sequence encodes CASSLAPGRLNTEAFF.

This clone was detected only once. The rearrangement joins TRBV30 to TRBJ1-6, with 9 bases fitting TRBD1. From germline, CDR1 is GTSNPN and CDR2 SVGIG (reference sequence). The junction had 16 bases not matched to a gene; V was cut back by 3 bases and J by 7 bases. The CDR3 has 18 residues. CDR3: CAWSGTGTGFVVNSPLHF. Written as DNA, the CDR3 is TGTGCCTGGAGCGGCACCGGGACAGGGTTTGTGGTGAATTCACCCCTCCACTTT.

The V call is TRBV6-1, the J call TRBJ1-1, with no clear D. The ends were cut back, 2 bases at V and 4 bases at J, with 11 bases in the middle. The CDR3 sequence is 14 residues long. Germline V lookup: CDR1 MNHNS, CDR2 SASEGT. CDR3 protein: CASSEFGFGTEAFF. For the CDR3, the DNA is TGTGCCAGCAGTGAATTCGGGTTCGGCACTGAAGCTTTCTTT.

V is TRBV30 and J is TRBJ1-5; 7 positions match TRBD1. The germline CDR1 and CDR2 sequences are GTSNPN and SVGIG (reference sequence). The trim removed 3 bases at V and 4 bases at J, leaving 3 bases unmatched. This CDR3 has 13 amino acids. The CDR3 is CAWRQGINQPQHF. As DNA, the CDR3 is TGTGCCTGGAGACAGGGGATTAATCAGCCCCAGCATTTT.

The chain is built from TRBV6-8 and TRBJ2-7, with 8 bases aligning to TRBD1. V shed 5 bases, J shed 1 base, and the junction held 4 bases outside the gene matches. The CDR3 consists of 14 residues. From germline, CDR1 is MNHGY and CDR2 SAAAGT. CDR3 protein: CASSRTGLSYEQYF. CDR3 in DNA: TGTGCCAGCAGTCGGACAGGGCTGTCCTACGAGCAGTACTTC.

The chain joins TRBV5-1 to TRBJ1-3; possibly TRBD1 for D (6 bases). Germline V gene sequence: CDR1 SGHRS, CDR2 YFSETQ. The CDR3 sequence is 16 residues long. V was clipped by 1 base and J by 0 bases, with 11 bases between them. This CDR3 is CASSLTGMSSGNTIYF. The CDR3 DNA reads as TGCGCCAGCAGCTTGACAGGGATGAGCTCTGGAAACACCATATATTTT.